This T cell receptor beta chain emerged from a study of T cell repertoires in cytomegalovirus infection. About the study: HLA-B-restricted CMV epitopes that are well studied were used alongside recently identified HLA-C-restricted ones. Indications of both CMV infection and matching HLA type were provided by public TCR beta signatures.

TCRdb independently ran MiXCR on the reads; one entry per CDR3 protein. The table records approximately 350,000 distinct CDR3 sequences, roughly 34% of them present only once. Turning to this clonotype: What it recognizes is unknown.

V trimming: 0 bases; J trimming: 0 bases; junction bases outside the gene matches: 2. Germline V gives CDR1 SGHDT, CDR2 YYEEEE. The CDR3 spans 16 residues. V usage is TRBV5-6 and J usage is TRBJ2-3; the match to TRBD2 covers 9 bases. The source material was cultured PBMCs, sampled from culture after CMV antigen stimulation. This TCR was sampled from a human donor in good health (CMV status not recorded). Some clones in this sample may be carry-over from other donors' samples. In DNA form, the CDR3 reads TGTGCCAGCAGCTTGGCGGGACTAGCCAGCACAGATACGCAGTATTTT. Its translation: CASSLAGLASTDTQYF.